Reported below is one T cell receptor beta chain. Its antigen is as yet unknown. Trimming removed 2 bases from V and 5 bases from J, with 10 bases in between. The CDR3 sequence is 13 residues long. Germline V gene data show CDR1 as SGHTA and CDR2 as FQGNSA. Cultured CD4+ T cell DNA was sequenced using the Oncomine TCR Beta short-read assay. Genomic DNA was isolated from cultured CD4+ T cells. TCRdb recomputed calls from the PCR reads with MiXCR, one row per CDR3 protein. The sample holds about 8,700 distinct CDR3 sequences, 50% to 60% seen once. Documented treatment: roughly nine-day PBMC culture with coronavirus spike peptide pools or control peptides (ViraFEST assay). Positive PCR tests came between March and December 2020, ahead of the US Alpha, Beta and Delta variants. Peptide pools at 8 to 10 ug/ml, together with approximately 10 IU/ml IL-2, were added to cultures of more than 1.5 million PBMCs per well.

This entry comes from a study of vaccination and CD4 T cells after COVID-19. As for the study in general: Investigators stimulated cells with overlapping spike peptides drawn from SARS-CoV-2, HCoV-NL63, HCoV-OC43 and HCoV-229E.

The chain couples TRBV7-2 to TRBJ2-7; D not resolved. Material for sequencing was CD4+ T cells from blood, cultured in vitro. This sequence originates from a human donor who had recovered from COVID-19. CDR3 bases: TGTGCCAGCAGCTTAACACTTGCGGACGAGCAGTACTTC. Translation: CASSLTLADEQYF.